Frequency places the clone carrying this T cell receptor beta chain as medium-sized. CDR3 length equals 13 residues. From germline, CDR1 is MNHEY and CDR2 SVGAGI. The data belong to a study of CD8 T cells in cerebrospinal fluid in Alzheimer's disease. About the study: CSF T cell clonal expansion was assessed by plate-based nested PCR and droplet-based sequencing.

CSF cells were profiled by 10X single-cell V(D)J and 5' expression. TCRdb re-called the 10x single-cell sequencing reads and catalogs CDR3 proteins one per entry, DNA excluded. The sample's table shows approximately 1,400 distinct CDR3 sequences. Live CSF cells were sorted with a live/dead marker for droplet-based sequencing. The chain couples TRBV6-5 to TRBJ2-7; the D call of TRBD2 rests on TCRdb alone, since no DNA is present to check it. The receptor was derived from a human donor with Alzheimer's disease. Sequenced: cerebrospinal fluid. CDR3 loop: CASSYRLGDEQYF.